The clone carrying this T cell receptor (beta chain) was counted only a few times. What it binds is unknown. This record comes from a study of CD8 T cells in ankylosing spondylitis. TCRdb called the 5' RACE reads again in MiXCR, with one record for every CDR3 protein. The table lists around 430,000 distinct CDR3 sequences, roughly 17% of them singletons, with just over 1% in the top ten. Regarding the study as a whole: Blood from ankylosing spondylitis patients appeared to carry a characteristic eight-variant TCR beta motif.

This CDR3 has 15 residues. The germline V gene encodes CDR1 SGHRS and CDR2 YFSETQ. The ends lost 3 bases at V and 3 bases at J; junction bases unmatched: 5. Sequencing was carried out using blood, either unsorted or a sorted T cell fraction (not recorded which). This chain joins TRBV5-1 and TRBJ2-1, with 8 bases matching TRBD1. The receptor's source is a male donor with ankylosing spondylitis. The CDR3 is CASSYGTGDYNEQFF. The CDR3 nucleotides are TGCGCCAGCAGCTACGGGACAGGCGACTACAATGAGCAGTTCTTC. The full variable domain, with the rest looked up from reference TRBV5-1 and TRBJ2-1, is KAGVTQTPRYLIKTRGQQVTLSCSPISGHRSVSWYQQTPGQGLQFLFEYFSETQRNKGNFPGRFSGRQFSNSRSEMNVSTLELGDSALYLCASSYGTGDYNEQFFGPGTRLTVL.